These 30 T cell receptor beta chains were all obtained from the same sample, sequenced in a study of CD4 and CD8 cells across lung adenocarcinoma regions. In TCRdb, the PCR reads were re-called with MiXCR into one record per CDR3 protein. The data contain 7,500 to 8,000 distinct CDR3 sequences, 55% to 60% of them seen just once; the ten biggest clones take up roughly 24%. Material: CD4+ T cells from the center of a lung tumor. These receptors all stem from a female donor with lung adenocarcinoma. The CD4 and CD8 labels of this study may be unreliable.

The chain links TRBV25-1 to TRBJ2-3; perhaps D is TRBD1 or TRBD2 (5 bases each). CDR1 MGHDK and CDR2 SYGVNS come from the germline V gene. Trimming pared 1 base from V and 2 bases from J, leaving 13 bases between. The CDR3 consists of 16 residues. The CDR3 DNA follows: TGTGCCAGCAGTGAATTGCCGGGACCGCACACAGATACGCAGTATTTT. Its translation: CASSELPGPHTDTQYF.

The V gene is TRBV6-1, the J gene TRBJ2-5; D could derive from TRBD1 or TRBD2 (6 bases each). The V gene's germline CDR1 is MNHNS and CDR2 SASEGT. The CDR3 has 15 residues. The ends were cut back, 4 bases at V and 0 bases at J, with 12 bases in the middle. In DNA form, the CDR3 reads TGTGCCAGCAGTGGGGCCGGGGGCAACCAAGAGACCCAGTACTTC. Protein sequence: CASSGAGGNQETQYF.

This clonotype has a handful of counts. The V call is TRBV27, the J call TRBJ2-1; D gene uncertain. This CDR3 region has 16 residues. Trimming pared 0 bases from V and 6 bases from J, leaving 15 bases between. Germline assignment: CDR1 MNHEY and CDR2 SMNVEV (reference sequence). The CDR3 loop is CASSLSRDRLGNEQFF. CDR3 DNA sequence: TGTGCCAGCAGTTTATCGAGAGACCGTCTGGGCAATGAGCAGTTCTTC.

The chain uses TRBV6-5 and TRBJ2-2, with a possible D match to TRBD1 (5 bases). Germline lookup yields CDR1 MNHEY and CDR2 SVGAGI. The CDR3 is 13 amino acids. V lost 4 bases to trimming and J lost 5 bases, with 8 bases between them. For the CDR3, the DNA is TGTGCCAGCAGTTCTCGACAGACCGGGGAGCTGTTTTTT. Translated, it gives CASSSRQTGELFF.

This clonotype was found many times. V gene TRBV7-2 combines with J gene TRBJ2-1, with D unclear. Looked up from germline, CDR1 is SGHTA and CDR2 is FQGNSA. The CDR3 is 16 residues long. V lost 2 bases, J lost 0 bases, and 11 bases lay in between. In DNA form, the CDR3 reads TGTGCCAGCAGCTTATGGTTCCAGAGCTCCTACAATGAGCAGTTCTTC. It is translated as CASSLWFQSSYNEQFF.

The V gene is TRBV27, the J gene TRBJ2-3; no reliable D call. V was cut by 0 bases and J by 1 base, with 11 bases left in between. Germline loops: CDR1 MNHEY, CDR2 SMNVEV (reference sequence). This CDR3 has 16 amino acids. The CDR3, as DNA: TGTGCCAGCAGTTTATCCGACCTGGGCCGCACAGATACGCAGTATTTT. It is translated as CASSLSDLGRTDTQYF.

The CDR3, as DNA: TGTGCCAGCAGTGAAGCCTCGGGTGGGGACACCATATATTTT. Its protein is CASSEASGGDTIYF. The genes are TRBV6-1 and TRBJ1-3; unclear D gene. This CDR3 is built from 14 residues. Germline CDR1 and CDR2: MNHNS and SASEGT. V lost 0 bases to trimming and J lost 8 bases, with 11 bases between them.

V gene TRBV6-1 combines with J gene TRBJ2-5, with TRBD2 matching 14 bases. The J call may be wrong; the DNA end is better matched by TRBJ2-7. The germline V gene has CDR1 MNHNS and CDR2 SASEGT. CDR3 length equals 16 residues. Here the CDR3 DNA reads TGTGCCAGCAGTGTCACAGGGACTAGCGGGAGTTACGAGCAGTACTTC. Translation: CASSVTGTSGSYEQYF.

The rearrangement links TRBV10-1 to TRBJ2-5, with D possibly TRBD1 on 5 matching bases. The J call may not be correct, given that the DNA end is closer to TRBJ2-7. CDR1 and CDR2 (germline): WNHNN, SYGVQD (reference sequence). This CDR3 has 16 amino acids. The CDR3 here is CASRHPGAAFPDEQYF. DNA for the CDR3: TGCGCCAGCAGACATCCTGGGGCCGCCTTCCCGGACGAGCAGTACTTC.

This chain joins TRBV6-1 and TRBJ2-4; 8 bases are a match to TRBD2. V dropped 2 bases and J dropped 0; count of bases not matched to a gene: 12. Germline CDR1 and CDR2: MNHNS and SASEGT. This CDR3 has 19 amino acids. The CDR3 DNA reads as TGTGCCAGCAGTGAATTCGGCGGGAGGTCAATCTTAGCCAAAAACATTCAGTACTTC. It encodes CASSEFGGRSILAKNIQYF.

The genes are TRBV10-3 and TRBJ2-1; possible D gene TRBD2, 6 bases. This CDR3 comprises 14 residues. Germline values: CDR1 ENHRY, CDR2 SYGVKD. CDR3 loop: CAGAKEGCYNEQFF. The CDR3 DNA is TGTGCGGGTGCCAAGGAGGGATGCTACAATGAGCAGTTCTTC.

This clonotype was detected many times. The chain carries TRBV6-1 and TRBJ1-5; D uncertain. The germline V and J ends were trimmed by 5 bases and 6 bases, with 17 bases remaining between them. Germline CDR1 and CDR2: MNHNS and SASEGT. The CDR3 sequence is 15 residues long. Here the CDR3 reads CASSPVGSAGQPQHF. Written as DNA, the CDR3 is TGTGCCAGCAGTCCGGTAGGGTCGGCAGGTCAGCCCCAGCATTTT.

A few counts support this clonotype. This sequence joins TRBV6-5 and TRBJ2-1; 8 nucleotides match TRBD1. The J call may be in error: the DNA end matches TRBJ2-5 better. Germline V CDR1 and CDR2: MNHEY, SVGAGI. The CDR3 length is 15 residues. This chain's CDR3 is CASSSYDRGGETQYF. In nucleotides, the CDR3 is TGTGCCAGCAGTTCCTACGACAGGGGTGGGGAGACCCAGTACTTC.

The V gene is TRBV6-1, the J gene TRBJ2-2; D could derive from TRBD1 or TRBD2 (5 bases each). V lost 5 bases, J lost 16 bases, and 32 bases lay in between. CDR3 length: 17 residues. In germline, CDR1 is MNHNS, CDR2 SASEGT. CDR3 nucleotides: TGTGCCAGCAGTCGGTCCTTGCAGGCTGTGATCACCGGGGCGCAGTTTTTT. Protein product: CASSRSLQAVITGAQFF.

This clonotype appeared many times. The CDR3 spells CSATDFGLAGVLQETQYF. DNA for the CDR3: TGCAGTGCTACAGATTTTGGGCTAGCGGGAGTTCTCCAAGAGACCCAGTACTTC. This rearrangement joins TRBV20-1 to TRBJ2-5; 10 bases map to TRBD2. The V gene's germline CDR1 is DFQATT and CDR2 SNEGSKA (reference sequence). The CDR3 runs to 18 residues. V was pared by 4 bases and J by 1 base, with 15 bases of the junction left unmatched.

About this clonotype: A junction end diverges from the germline sequence, so it may reflect a read error. The chain has TRBV27 and TRBJ2-4; possibly TRBD2 for D (6 bases). Germline V gene sequence: CDR1 MNHEY, CDR2 SMNVEV (reference sequence). This CDR3 contains 15 residues. CDR3 amino acids: CASTNLGGEGDIQYF. DNA of the CDR3: TGTGCCAGCACCAACCTGGGCGGGGAAGGAGACATCCAGTACTTC.

For this clonotype: The junction shows a germline mismatch at one end, possibly a read error. The J gene is TRBJ2-3, the V gene TRBV6-1, with a weak D call TRBD2 (6 bases). The CDR3 spans 14 residues. CDR1 is MNHNS, CDR2 SASEGT, per germline. CDR3 loop: CASRAGQGPDTQYF. CDR3 sequence (DNA): TGTGCGAGCAGAGCGGGCCAAGGACCAGATACGCAGTATTTT.

The chain uses TRBV10-1 and TRBJ2-1; 10 nucleotides agree with TRBD1. Germline lookup yields CDR1 WNHNN and CDR2 SYGVQD (reference sequence). This CDR3 is 15 amino acids long. The V gene end was trimmed by 5 bases and the J gene end by 10 bases; junction bases not matched to a gene: 11. This chain's CDR3 is CASSPGQGRTYEQFF. The CDR3 coding sequence is TGCGCCAGCAGTCCGGGACAGGGGAGAACCTACGAGCAGTTCTTC.

In this sample, this clonotype turned up a few times. The chain employs TRBV9 and TRBJ2-1, with 7 bases that match TRBD2. The CDR3 spans 14 residues. Germline V gene sequence: CDR1 SGDLS, CDR2 YYNGEE. V shed 0 bases, J shed 8 bases, and the junction held 5 bases outside the gene matches. The CDR3 loop is CASSVATRGDEQFF. The CDR3 DNA sequence: TGTGCCAGCAGCGTAGCGACCCGGGGGGATGAGCAGTTCTTC.

This clonotype was detected only a few times. The chain has TRBV6-1 and TRBJ2-1; D is undetermined. Trimming took 1 base from V and 10 from J, leaving 14 bases between them. The CDR3 totals 14 residues. CDR1 MNHNS and CDR2 SASEGT come from the germline V gene. CDR3 residues: CASSEEYGTYEQFF. Here the CDR3 DNA reads TGTGCCAGCAGTGAAGAGTACGGAACCTACGAGCAGTTCTTC.

The rearrangement uses TRBV9 and TRBJ2-2; D perhaps matches TRBD1 (5 bases). The V end lost 3 bases, the J end lost 3 bases, and 12 bases lay between the germline ends. CDR1 and CDR2 from the germline V gene are SGDLS and YYNGEE. The CDR3 is 15 amino acids. CDR3 nucleotides: TGTGCCAGCAGCGAGGGGTGGCCTTACACCGGGGAGCTGTTTTTT. Its translation is CASSEGWPYTGELFF. The whole variable domain, filled in from reference TRBV9 and TRBJ2-2, reads DSGVTQTPKHLITATGQRVTLRCSPRSGDLSVYWYQQSLDQGLQFLIQYYNGEERAKGNILERFSAQQFPDLHSELNLSSLELGDSALYFCASSEGWPYTGELFFGEGSRLTVL.

The rearrangement links TRBV12-3 or TRBV12-4 to TRBJ2-1; maybe TRBD2 (5 bases). The CDR3 is 12 amino acids. V was shortened by 6 bases and J by 7 bases, with 10 bases between the two germline ends. DNA for the CDR3: TGTGCCAGCAGCGGTCGCGGGAATGAGCAGTTCTTC. Its protein product is CASSGRGNEQFF.

V usage is TRBV6-1 and J usage is TRBJ2-1, with D perhaps TRBD1 (6 bases). V lost 4 bases and J lost 10, with 14 bases in between. From germline, CDR1 is MNHNS and CDR2 SASEGT. CDR3 size: 13 residues. The CDR3 protein is CASSVYRAGEQFF. The CDR3 nucleotides are TGTGCCAGCAGTGTGTACAGGGCCGGGGAGCAGTTCTTC.

To note about this clonotype: A junction boundary mismatches the germline segment, possibly from a read error. The chain carries TRBV27 and TRBJ2-4; perhaps TRBD2 as D (6 bases). The germline V gene encodes CDR1 MNHEY and CDR2 SMNVEV (reference sequence). The CDR3 spans 15 residues. CDR3 amino acids: CASTNLGGEGNIQTF. CDR3 sequence (DNA): TGTGCCAGCACCAACCTCGGCGGGGAAGGAAACATCCAGACCTTC.

This clonotype has only a few counts. The chain has TRBV6-1 and TRBJ1-6; 7 bases align to TRBD1. CDR3 length: 14 residues. CDR1 MNHNS and CDR2 SASEGT come from the germline V gene. Trimming cost V 6 bases and J 9 bases; bases outside gene matches: 8. In DNA, the CDR3 is TGTGCCAGCAGGGACAGGAGTTTTAGTTCACCCCTCCACTTT. It encodes CASRDRSFSSPLHF.

This clonotype was recorded a few times. V gene TRBV27 combines with J gene TRBJ2-2, with D maybe TRBD1 (6 bases). The germline V and J ends were trimmed by 5 bases and 4 bases, with 17 bases remaining between them. CDR3 size: 16 residues. From germline, CDR1 is MNHEY and CDR2 SMNVEV (reference sequence). The CDR3, as DNA: TGTGCCAGCAGTAGGAAAGGGGGAGCTAGCACCGGGGAGCTGTTTTTT. Residues: CASSRKGGASTGELFF.

This chain joins TRBV5-8 and TRBJ2-2, with 9 bases that match TRBD2. CDR3 length: 19 amino acids. Losses at the gene ends were 0 bases for V and 7 bases for J; bases not matched to a gene: 16. Germline CDR1 SGHTS, CDR2 YDEGEE. CDR3 DNA: TGTGCCAGCAGCTTGGCAGGGAATAGCGGGAGCCCCACACTCGGGGAGCTGTTTTTT. Protein sequence: CASSLAGNSGSPTLGELFF.

In this sample, this clonotype turned up once. The chain combines TRBV4-1 with TRBJ2-4, with D possibly matching TRBD2 (6 bases). The J call may be incorrect, as the DNA end agrees better with TRBJ2-5. Germline V gives CDR1 MGHRA, CDR2 YSYEKL. The CDR3 loop spans 16 amino acids. CDR3 in DNA: TGCGCCAGCAGCCTCCTTGGGACTCCGAAGGGGGAGACCCAGTACTTC. This encodes CASSLLGTPKGETQYF.

At least ten counts were recorded for this clonotype. The chain joins TRBV12-3 or TRBV12-4 to TRBJ2-7; perhaps D is TRBD1 or TRBD2 (5 bases each). This CDR3 comprises 14 residues. V was cut by 1 base and J by 2 bases, with 9 bases left in between. In DNA, the CDR3 is TGTGCCAGCAGTTTAGGGCTGGGACCCTACGAGCAGTACTTC. Its translation: CASSLGLGPYEQYF.

In this sample, this clonotype turned up a few times. The V call is TRBV11-2, the J call TRBJ2-2; TRBD2 matches 11 bases. The CDR3 has 15 amino acids. From germline, CDR1 is SGHAT and CDR2 FQNNGV. J gave up 4 bases and V 4 bases, and 2 bases lay outside the gene matches. The DNA of the CDR3 is TGTGCCAGCAGCTACGGACTAGCGGGCACCGGGGAGCTGTTTTTT. Its protein is CASSYGLAGTGELFF.